The sequence of this T cell receptor (beta chain) was determined in a study of shared clonotypes between healthy human individuals. This CDR3 is built from 18 residues. V lost 8 bases and J lost 1; bases outside the gene matches: 11. Per germline, CDR1 LNHNV and CDR2 YYDKDF (reference sequence). Selected positively for CCR7 and CD45RO-negative, naive CD8 cells excluded terminally differentiated effector memory CD45RA+ cells. The study enrolled healthy HIV-negative adults without recent acute infections or vaccinations as donors. Study conclusions and caveats: Naive subsets generally had larger estimated richness than memory subsets. At large depth, rarefaction still showed sorted-subset sequencing to be incomplete.

Comments on this clone: The antigen is unknown.

Replicate PCRs run on sorted subsets employed 200 ng DNA, approximately 30,000 T cell genomes. Generated by immunoSEQ multiplex PCR, the TCRdb table keeps only in-frame clones and is missing some. The table shows more than 2 million clones, with approximately 92% occurring only once. This clonotype originated in a man aged 18 to 30 in good health. Some clones in this sample may be carry-over from other donors' samples. The sample comprised naive CD8+ T cells from PBMCs. This chain connects TRBV15 to TRBJ2-3, with 14 bases that match TRBD2. This CDR3 is CATRPGLAGVGGTDTQYF. CDR3 nucleotide sequence: TGTGCCACCCGACCGGGACTAGCGGGAGTAGGTGGCACAGATACGCAGTATTTT.